This TCR beta chain was documented in a study of monozygotic twins with inflammatory bowel disease. Findings and limits, study-wide: Limited statistical power may explain no repertoire similarity difference between concordant and discordant twins.

The input for each TCR library was about 3.5 ug of total RNA. TCRdb reprocessed the 5' RACE reads and reports one entry per CDR3 protein, with no DNA. Here the sample table reports 330,000 or so distinct CDR3 sequences. The CDR3 extends over 12 amino acids. Germline V gene lookup returns CDR1 DFQATT and CDR2 SNEGSKA (reference sequence). Someone took an approximately 2.4 ml blood sample from each of the donors. On this clonotype: Its antigen is undetermined.

The source is a human donor with ulcerative colitis or Crohn's disease, or a healthy co-twin of an affected twin (not recorded which). V and J are TRBV20-1 and TRBJ2-7. Sequenced material: blood. This chain's CDR3 is CSARTPSYEQYF.